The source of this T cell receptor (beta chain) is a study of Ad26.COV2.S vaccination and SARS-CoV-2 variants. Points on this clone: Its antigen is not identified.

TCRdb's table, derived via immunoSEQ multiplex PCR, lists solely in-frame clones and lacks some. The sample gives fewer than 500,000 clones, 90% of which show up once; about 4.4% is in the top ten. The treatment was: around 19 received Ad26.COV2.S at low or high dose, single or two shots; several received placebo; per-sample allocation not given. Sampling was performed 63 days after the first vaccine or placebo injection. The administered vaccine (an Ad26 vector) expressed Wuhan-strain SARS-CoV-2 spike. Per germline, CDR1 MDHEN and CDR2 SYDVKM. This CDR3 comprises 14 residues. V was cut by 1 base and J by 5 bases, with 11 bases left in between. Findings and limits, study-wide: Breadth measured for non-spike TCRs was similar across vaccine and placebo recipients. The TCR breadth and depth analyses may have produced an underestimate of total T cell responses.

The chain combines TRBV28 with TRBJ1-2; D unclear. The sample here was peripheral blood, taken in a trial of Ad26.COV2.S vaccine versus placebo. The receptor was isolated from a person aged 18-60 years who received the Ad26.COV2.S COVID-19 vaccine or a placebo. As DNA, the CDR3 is TGTGCCAGCAGTTTATCCCACCGGACGTATGGCTACACCTTC. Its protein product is CASSLSHRTYGYTF.